Presented here are 13 T cell receptor beta chains from one specimen sequenced in a study of cytomegalovirus exposure and HLA in healthy donors. PCR involved 60 Vbeta and 13 Jbeta primers. This table comes from immunoSEQ multiplex PCR, and its TCRdb copy is limited to in-frame clones, with some not included. The sample gives roughly 260,000 clones, 84% of which show up once; about 2% is in the top ten. The source material was PBMCs. The receptors derive from a woman aged 40 to 50 in good health and CMV-seropositive.

The chain employs TRBV10-2 and TRBJ2-7, with D perhaps matching TRBD2 (5 bases). The germline CDR1 and CDR2 sequences are WSHSY and SAAADI. The V and J ends lost 6 bases and 0 bases respectively, with 15 bases between them. The CDR3 sequence is 15 residues long. The chain's CDR3 is CASSWTYLSSYEQYF. The DNA for the CDR3 is TGCGCCAGCAGCTGGACTTACCTGAGCTCCTACGAGCAGTACTTC.

This clone was seen just once. This chain uses TRBV9 with TRBJ2-3; tentatively, D is TRBD1 (6 bases). There are 15 residues in the CDR3. V was shortened by 3 bases and J by 0 bases, with 11 bases between the two germline ends. Germline loops: CDR1 SGDLS, CDR2 YYNGEE. For the CDR3, the DNA is TGTGCCAGCAGCGCCTGGACAGCTAGCACAGATACGCAGTATTTT. Translation: CASSAWTASTDTQYF.

This clone appeared a single time. V and J are TRBV27 and TRBJ2-3; D gene unclear. The CDR3 spans 14 residues. Germline CDR1 MNHEY, CDR2 SMNVEV (reference sequence). Trimming removed 5 bases from V and 2 bases from J, with 11 bases in between. Written as DNA, the CDR3 is TGTGCCAGCAGTCCGACTGGCTTCACAGATACGCAGTATTTT. This encodes CASSPTGFTDTQYF.

The gene calls are TRBV27 and TRBJ2-1; perhaps TRBD2 as D (6 bases). The CDR3 consists of 17 residues. Germline lookup yields CDR1 MNHEY and CDR2 SMNVEV (reference sequence). V was cut by 5 bases and J by 1 base, with 18 bases left in between. Written as DNA, the CDR3 is TGTGCCAGCAGTCCGCGGGACTCCAAATCGTCCTACAATGAGCAGTTCTTC. This translates into CASSPRDSKSSYNEQFF.

J is TRBJ2-1 and V is TRBV2, with 11 bases identical to TRBD2. The CDR3 is made up of 15 amino acids. V lost 7 bases to trimming and J lost 6 bases; unmatched junction nucleotides: 8. Germline assignment: CDR1 SNHLY and CDR2 FYNNEI. The CDR3 is CASTLLAGAPNEQFF. Written as DNA, the CDR3 is TGTGCCAGCACCCTACTAGCGGGAGCTCCCAATGAGCAGTTCTTC.

CDR3: CASSVASADTQYF. CDR3 nucleotide sequence: TGTGCCAGCAGCGTAGCGTCCGCAGATACGCAGTATTTT. This rearrangement joins TRBV9 to TRBJ2-3; D gene uncertain. The CDR3 covers 13 residues. With 0 bases removed from V and 4 bases from J, the gap between germline ends came to 6 bases. CDR1 is SGDLS, CDR2 YYNGEE, per germline.

This chain connects TRBV5-6 to TRBJ1-2, with 8 bases aligning to TRBD1. The CDR3 consists of 16 residues. In germline, CDR1 is SGHDT, CDR2 YYEEEE. J lost 3 bases, V lost 5 bases, and 12 bases had no gene match. This chain's CDR3 is CASSPPGQGAHYGYTF. For the CDR3, the DNA is TGTGCCAGCAGTCCACCGGGGCAGGGGGCTCACTATGGCTACACCTTC.

The gene calls are TRBV4-3 and TRBJ2-7; 10 bases map to TRBD2. The CDR3 totals 22 residues. V dropped 2 bases and J dropped 0; count of bases not matched to a gene: 22. Germline V lookup: CDR1 LGHNA, CDR2 YSLEER. The CDR3, as DNA: TGCGCCAGCAGCCAATCCGAAGGGATGGGGCTAGCGGGAGCCCTGAGCTCCTACGAGCAGTACTTC. It specifies CASSQSEGMGLAGALSSYEQYF.

This chain links TRBV5-6 with TRBJ1-2, with D perhaps TRBD1 (6 bases). The V gene's germline CDR1 is SGHDT and CDR2 YYEEEE. The CDR3 has 15 residues. The germline V and J ends were trimmed by 0 bases and 6 bases, with 15 bases remaining between them. CDR3 sequence (DNA): TGTGCCAGCAGCTTGGGCGGGGGCCCGCCTCATGGCTACACCTTC. This encodes CASSLGGGPPHGYTF. Complete variable domain (other parts from reference TRBV5-6 and TRBJ1-2): DAGVTQSPTHLIKTRGQQVTLRCSPKSGHDTVSWYQQALGQGPQFIFQYYEEEERQRGNFPDRFSGHQFPNYSSELNVNALLLGDSALYLCASSLGGGPPHGYTFGSGTRLTVV.

The chain links TRBV6-1 to TRBJ2-5, with 12 nucleotides matching TRBD2. The V and J ends lost 2 bases and 4 bases, in that order; junction bases with no gene match: 5. Looked up from germline, CDR1 is MNHNS and CDR2 is SASEGT. The CDR3 extends over 16 amino acids. The CDR3 region is CASSEKLAGGAETQYF. In DNA form, the CDR3 reads TGTGCCAGCAGTGAAAAACTAGCGGGAGGAGCAGAGACCCAGTACTTC.

The chain links TRBV29-1 to TRBJ2-7; 8 bases fit TRBD1. This CDR3 region has 16 residues. Germline-derived CDR1 and CDR2 are SQVTM and ANQGSEA. Losses at the gene ends were 1 base for V and 0 bases for J; bases not matched to a gene: 8. The CDR3 DNA reads TGCAGCGTTGAAGGAAGGGGGACAGGTGTCTCCTACGAGCAGTACTTC. Its translation is CSVEGRGTGVSYEQYF.

Concerning this clone: One end of the junction does not line up with germline, which may come from a read error. The CDR3 sequence is CAGSYSSGRAYEQYF. In nucleotides, the CDR3 is TGTGCCGGCAGTTACTCGTCGGGAAGGGCCTACGAGCAGTACTTC. The rearrangement links TRBV6-6 to TRBJ2-7; the D gene is possibly TRBD2 (5 bases). The CDR3 runs to 15 residues. CDR1 and CDR2 from the germline V gene are MNHNY and SVGAGI (reference sequence).

The V and J genes are TRBV4-3 and TRBJ1-5; a possible D gene is TRBD1 (6 bases). From germline, CDR1 is LGHNA and CDR2 YSLEER. This CDR3 is 16 amino acids long. Trimming removed 0 bases from V and 5 bases from J, with 14 bases in between. Written as DNA, the CDR3 is TGCGCCAGCAGCCAAGAGTCAGGGGCGCGGGATCAGCCCCAGCATTTT. Amino acid sequence: CASSQESGARDQPQHF.